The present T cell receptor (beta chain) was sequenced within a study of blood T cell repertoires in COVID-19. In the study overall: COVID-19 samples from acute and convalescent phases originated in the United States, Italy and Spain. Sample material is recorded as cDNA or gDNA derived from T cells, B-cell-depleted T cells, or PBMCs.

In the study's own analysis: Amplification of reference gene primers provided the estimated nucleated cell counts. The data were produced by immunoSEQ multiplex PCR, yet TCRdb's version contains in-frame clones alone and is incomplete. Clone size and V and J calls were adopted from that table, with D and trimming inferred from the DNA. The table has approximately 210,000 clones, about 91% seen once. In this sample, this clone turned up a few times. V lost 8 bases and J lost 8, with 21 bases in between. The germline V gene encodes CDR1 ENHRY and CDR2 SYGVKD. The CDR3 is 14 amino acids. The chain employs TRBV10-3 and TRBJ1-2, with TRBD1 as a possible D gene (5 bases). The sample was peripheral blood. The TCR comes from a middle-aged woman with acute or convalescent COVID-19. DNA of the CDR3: TGTGCCATCCGTCGGGGGGAGACGTTTGGGGGCTACACCTTC. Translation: CAIRRGETFGGYTF.